This TCR beta chain is from a study of blood T cell repertoires in COVID-19. Per germline, CDR1 SGDLS and CDR2 YYNGEE. The CDR3 extends over 16 amino acids. The V gene end was trimmed by 3 bases and the J gene end by 4 bases; junction bases not matched to a gene: 10. Here immunoSEQ multiplex PCR was the method, and the copy in TCRdb shows in-frame clones only, minus some. The sample carries just over 20,000 clones, 86% recorded once. The sequence derives from a middle-aged man with active COVID-19. Sequenced sample: peripheral blood. The rearrangement joins TRBV9 to TRBJ2-5; 9 bases fit TRBD2. The CDR3 DNA reads as TGTGCCAGCAGCGCCACATCCGGGACTAGCAGAGAGACCCAGTACTTC. Translation: CASSATSGTSRETQYF.